The TCR beta chain described here comes from a study of CD8 T cells in Susac syndrome. RNA in amounts of about 0.45 to 1 ug was reverse transcribed with random hexamers. Each CDR3 protein is one row after TCRdb ran MiXCR on the immunoSEQ multiplex PCR reads. The repertoire has 90,000 to 110,000 distinct CDR3 sequences, less than 97% of them found once; the top ten carry 0.075% to 0.1%. V was pared by 5 bases and J by 0 bases, with 13 bases between. CDR3 size: 15 residues. The V gene's germline CDR1 is SGHTA and CDR2 FQGNSA. The genes are TRBV7-2 and TRBJ1-2; no clear D gene. The source material was CD4+ T cells from PBMCs. The TCR comes from a human donor in good health. The CDR3 coding sequence is TGTGCCAGCAGCCTGCTGACCTTAGCTAACTATGGCTACACCTTC. Amino acid sequence: CASSLLTLANYGYTF.